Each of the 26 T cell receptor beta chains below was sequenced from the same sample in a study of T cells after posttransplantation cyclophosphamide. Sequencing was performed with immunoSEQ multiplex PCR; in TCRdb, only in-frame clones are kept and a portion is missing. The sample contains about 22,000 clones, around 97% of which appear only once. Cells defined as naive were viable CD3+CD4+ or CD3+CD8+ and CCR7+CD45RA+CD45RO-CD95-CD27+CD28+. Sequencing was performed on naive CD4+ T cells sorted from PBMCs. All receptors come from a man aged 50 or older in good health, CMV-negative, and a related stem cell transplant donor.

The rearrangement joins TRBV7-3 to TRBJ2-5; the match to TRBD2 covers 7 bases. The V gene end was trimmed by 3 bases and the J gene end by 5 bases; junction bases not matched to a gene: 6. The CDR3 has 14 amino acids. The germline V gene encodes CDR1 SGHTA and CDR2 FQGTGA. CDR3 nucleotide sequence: TGTGCCAGCAGCTTGGGAGGCGGGAGCGAGACCCAGTACTTC. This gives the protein CASSLGGGSETQYF. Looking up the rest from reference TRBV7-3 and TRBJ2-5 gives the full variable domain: GAGVSQTPSNKVTEKGKYVELRCDPISGHTALYWYRQSLGQGPEFLIYFQGTGAADDSGLPNDRFFAVRPEGSVSTLKIQRTERGDSAVYLCASSLGGGSETQYFGPGTRLLVL.

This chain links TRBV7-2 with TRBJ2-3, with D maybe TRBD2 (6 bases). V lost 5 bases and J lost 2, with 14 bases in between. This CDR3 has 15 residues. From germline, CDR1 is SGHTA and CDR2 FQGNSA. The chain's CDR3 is CASSPGTSFTDTQYF. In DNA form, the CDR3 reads TGTGCCAGCAGCCCCGGGACTTCCTTCACAGATACGCAGTATTTT. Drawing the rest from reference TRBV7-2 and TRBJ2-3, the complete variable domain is GAGVSQSPSNKVTEKGKDVELRCDPISGHTALYWYRQSLGQGLEFLIYFQGNSAPDKSGLPSDRFSAERTGGSVSTLTIQRTQQEDSAVYLCASSPGTSFTDTQYFGPGTRLTVL.

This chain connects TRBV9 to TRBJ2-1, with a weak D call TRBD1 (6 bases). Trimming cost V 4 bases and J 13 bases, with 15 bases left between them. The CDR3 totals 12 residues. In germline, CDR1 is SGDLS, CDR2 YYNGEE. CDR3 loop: CASSYPGHIQFF. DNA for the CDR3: TGTGCCAGCAGCTACCCGGGACATATACAGTTCTTC.

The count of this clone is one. For the CDR3, the DNA is TGTGCCAGTAGTATGACAGGGGCGCGCGGAAACACCATATATTTT. Translation gives CASSMTGARGNTIYF. The chain joins TRBV19 to TRBJ1-3; 8 bases map to TRBD1. Germline CDR1 and CDR2: LNHDA and SQIVND (reference sequence). The junction had 5 bases not matched to a gene; V was cut back by 3 bases and J by 4 bases. The CDR3 is 15 amino acids.

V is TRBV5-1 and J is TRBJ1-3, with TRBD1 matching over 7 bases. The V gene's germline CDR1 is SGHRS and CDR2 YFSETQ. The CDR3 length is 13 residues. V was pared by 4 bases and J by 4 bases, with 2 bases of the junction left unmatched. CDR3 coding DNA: TGCGCCAGCAGCGTGACAGGGGGAAACACCATATATTTT. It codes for CASSVTGGNTIYF. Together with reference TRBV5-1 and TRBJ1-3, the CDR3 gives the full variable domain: KAGVTQTPRYLIKTRGQQVTLSCSPISGHRSVSWYQQTPGQGLQFLFEYFSETQRNKGNFPGRFSGRQFSNSRSEMNVSTLELGDSALYLCASSVTGGNTIYFGEGSWLTVV.

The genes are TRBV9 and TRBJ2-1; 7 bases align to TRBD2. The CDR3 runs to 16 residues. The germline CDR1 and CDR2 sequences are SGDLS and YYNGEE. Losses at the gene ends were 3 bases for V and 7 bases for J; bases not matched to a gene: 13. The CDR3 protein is CASSATGGGVWNEQFF. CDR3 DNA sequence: TGTGCCAGCAGCGCCACTGGGGGAGGGGTTTGGAATGAGCAGTTCTTC.

CDR3 coding DNA: TGTGCCTGGGGCCCATTCGAGCAGTACTTC. Protein sequence: CAWGPFEQYF. The chain carries TRBV30 and TRBJ2-7; no reliable D call. The CDR3 runs 10 residues. Per germline, CDR1 GTSNPN and CDR2 SVGIG (reference sequence). With 5 bases removed from V and 6 bases from J, the gap between germline ends came to 8 bases.

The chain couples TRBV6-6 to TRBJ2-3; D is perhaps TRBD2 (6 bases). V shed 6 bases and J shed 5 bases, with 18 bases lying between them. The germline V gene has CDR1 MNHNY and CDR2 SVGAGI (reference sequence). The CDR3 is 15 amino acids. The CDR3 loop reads CASSPREQGIDTQYF. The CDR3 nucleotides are TGTGCCAGCAGCCCCCGGGAGCAGGGAATAGATACGCAGTATTTT.

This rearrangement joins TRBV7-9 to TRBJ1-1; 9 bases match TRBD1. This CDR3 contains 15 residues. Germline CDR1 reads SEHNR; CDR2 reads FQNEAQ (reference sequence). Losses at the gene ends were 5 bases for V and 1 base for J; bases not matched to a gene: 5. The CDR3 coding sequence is TGTGCCAGCAGCCCTCCGGGACAGGGGAACACTGAAGCTTTCTTT. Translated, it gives CASSPPGQGNTEAFF.

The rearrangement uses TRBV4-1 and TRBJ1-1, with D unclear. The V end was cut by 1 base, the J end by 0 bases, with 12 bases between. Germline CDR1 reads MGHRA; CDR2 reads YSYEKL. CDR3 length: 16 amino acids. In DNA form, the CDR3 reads TGCGCCAGCAGCCAAGTCCCGGTTATACTGAACACTGAAGCTTTCTTT. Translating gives CASSQVPVILNTEAFF.

The CDR3 nucleotides are TGTGCCAGCTCTCCTGGTCAGGGATCCGGGGAGCTGTTTTTT. It translates to CASSPGQGSGELFF. This rearrangement joins TRBV18 to TRBJ2-2, with D possibly TRBD1 on 5 matching bases. Germline CDR1 KGHSH, CDR2 LQKENI. The CDR3 covers 14 residues. The V gene lost 6 bases and the J gene lost 6 bases, with 14 bases spanning the gap.

Here the CDR3 reads CASNPNAFQGAGAGYTF. In DNA form, the CDR3 reads TGTGCCAGCAATCCCAACGCTTTTCAGGGGGCGGGAGCTGGCTACACCTTC. The rearrangement links TRBV7-9 to TRBJ1-2; TRBD1 agrees at 8 bases. The CDR3 has 17 residues. V was pared by 7 bases and J by 7 bases, with 20 bases of the junction left unmatched. Germline CDR1 SEHNR, CDR2 FQNEAQ (reference sequence).

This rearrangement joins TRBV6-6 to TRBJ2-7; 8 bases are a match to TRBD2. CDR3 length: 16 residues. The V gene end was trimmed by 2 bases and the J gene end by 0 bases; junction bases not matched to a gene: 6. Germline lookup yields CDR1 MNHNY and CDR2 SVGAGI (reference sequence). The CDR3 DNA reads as TGTGCCAGCAGTTACCCGCTAGCGGGTAACTCCTACGAGCAGTACTTC. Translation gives CASSYPLAGNSYEQYF.

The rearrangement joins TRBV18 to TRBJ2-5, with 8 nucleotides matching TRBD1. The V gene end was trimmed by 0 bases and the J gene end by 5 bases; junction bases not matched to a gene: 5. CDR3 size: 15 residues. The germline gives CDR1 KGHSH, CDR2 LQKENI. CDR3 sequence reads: CASSPPANRGETQYF. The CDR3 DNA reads TGTGCCAGCTCACCACCGGCGAACAGGGGGGAGACCCAGTACTTC.

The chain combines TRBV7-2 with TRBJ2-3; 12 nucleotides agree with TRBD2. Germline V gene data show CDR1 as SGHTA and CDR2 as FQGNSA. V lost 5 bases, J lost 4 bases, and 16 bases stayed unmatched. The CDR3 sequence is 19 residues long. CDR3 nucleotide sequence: TGTGCCAGCAGCCGCCCCTCACTAGCGGGGGGTGTGAGGTCAGATACGCAGTATTTT. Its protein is CASSRPSLAGGVRSDTQYF.

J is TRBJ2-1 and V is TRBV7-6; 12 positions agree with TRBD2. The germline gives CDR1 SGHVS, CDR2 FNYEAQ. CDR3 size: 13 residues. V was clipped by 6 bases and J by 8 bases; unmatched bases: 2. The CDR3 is CASSGLAGYEQFF. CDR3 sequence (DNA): TGTGCCAGCAGTGGACTAGCGGGATATGAGCAGTTCTTC.

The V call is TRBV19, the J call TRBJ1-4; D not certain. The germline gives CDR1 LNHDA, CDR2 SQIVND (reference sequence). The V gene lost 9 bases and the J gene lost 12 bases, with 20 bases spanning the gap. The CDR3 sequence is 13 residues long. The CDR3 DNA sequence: TGTGCCAGCCGGGCAAATGGGCTGGAGGAACTGTTTTTT. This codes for CASRANGLEELFF. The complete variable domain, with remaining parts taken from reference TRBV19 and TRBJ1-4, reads DGGITQSPKYLFRKEGQNVTLSCEQNLNHDAMYWYRQDPGQGLRLIYYSQIVNDFQKGDIAEGYSVSREKKESFPLTVTSAQKNPTAFYLCASRANGLEELFFGSGTQLSVL.

The chain's CDR3 is CSVQGSSYEQYF. In DNA, the CDR3 is TGCAGCGTACAGGGGAGCTCCTACGAGCAGTACTTC. This chain joins TRBV29-1 and TRBJ2-7; 7 bases line up with TRBD1. J was trimmed by 0 bases and V by 6 bases; bases with no gene match: 2. Germline V gene data show CDR1 as SQVTM and CDR2 as ANQGSEA. This CDR3 contains 12 residues.

CDR3: CASSDGTSGAYNEQFF. The CDR3, as DNA: TGTGCCAGCAGTGACGGGACTAGCGGGGCCTACAATGAGCAGTTCTTC. The rearrangement joins TRBV6-4 to TRBJ2-1; 13 bases line up with TRBD2. Germline V gives CDR1 MRHNA, CDR2 SNTAGT. The trim removed 2 bases at V and 2 bases at J, leaving 0 bases unmatched. This CDR3 comprises 16 residues.

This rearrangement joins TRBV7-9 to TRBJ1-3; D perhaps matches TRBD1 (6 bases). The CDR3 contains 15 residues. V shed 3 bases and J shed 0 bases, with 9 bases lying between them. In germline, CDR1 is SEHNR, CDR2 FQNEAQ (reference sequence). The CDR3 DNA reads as TGTGCCAGCAGCTTCGACAGGTACTCTGGAAACACCATATATTTT. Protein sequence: CASSFDRYSGNTIYF.

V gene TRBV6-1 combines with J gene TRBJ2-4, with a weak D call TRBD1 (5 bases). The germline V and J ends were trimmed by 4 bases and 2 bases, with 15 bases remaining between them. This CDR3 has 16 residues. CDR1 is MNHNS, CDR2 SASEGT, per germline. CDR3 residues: CASSALGVWPKNIQYF. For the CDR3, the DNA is TGTGCCAGCAGTGCTCTAGGGGTTTGGCCCAAAAACATTCAGTACTTC.

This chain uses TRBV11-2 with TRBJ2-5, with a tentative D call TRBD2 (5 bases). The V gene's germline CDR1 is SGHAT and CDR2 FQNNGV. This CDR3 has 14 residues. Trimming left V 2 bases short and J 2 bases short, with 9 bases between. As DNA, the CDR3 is TGTGCCAGCAGCTTATGGACTTTACAAGAGACCCAGTACTTC. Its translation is CASSLWTLQETQYF.

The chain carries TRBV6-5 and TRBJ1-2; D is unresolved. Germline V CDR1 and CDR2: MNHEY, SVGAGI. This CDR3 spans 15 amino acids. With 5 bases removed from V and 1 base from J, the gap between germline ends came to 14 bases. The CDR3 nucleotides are TGTGCCAGCAGTCCCCGCGCGGGGTATAACTATGGCTACACCTTC. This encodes CASSPRAGYNYGYTF.

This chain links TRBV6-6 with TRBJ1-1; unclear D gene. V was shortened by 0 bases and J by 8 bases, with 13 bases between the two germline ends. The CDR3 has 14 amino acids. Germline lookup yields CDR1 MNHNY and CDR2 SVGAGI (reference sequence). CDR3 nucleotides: TGTGCCAGCAGTTACTCGAGACATTCGGAAGAAGCTTTCTTT. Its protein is CASSYSRHSEEAFF.

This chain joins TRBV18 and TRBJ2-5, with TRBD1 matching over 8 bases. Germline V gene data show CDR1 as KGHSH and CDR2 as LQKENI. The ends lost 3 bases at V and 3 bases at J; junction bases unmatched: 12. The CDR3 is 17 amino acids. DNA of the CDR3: TGTGCCAGCTCACCGATTGCCACGGGACAGGCAAAAGAGACCCAGTACTTC. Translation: CASSPIATGQAKETQYF.

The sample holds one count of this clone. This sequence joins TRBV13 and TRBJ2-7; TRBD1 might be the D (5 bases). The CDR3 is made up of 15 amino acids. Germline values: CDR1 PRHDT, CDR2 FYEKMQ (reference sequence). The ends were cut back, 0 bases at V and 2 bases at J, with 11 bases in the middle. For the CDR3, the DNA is TGTGCCAGCAGCTTAGGTGACCCAGGGCCCTACGAGCAGTACTTC. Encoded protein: CASSLGDPGPYEQYF.